This T cell receptor beta chain derives from a study of T-cell reconstitution after alpha-beta-depleted transplantation in children. Study-level results: There were some patients whose high TCRbeta diversity at day 60 came from surviving recipient T cells and thymic progenitors. Alpha-beta T cells present about two months after transplant were reported to originate from several hundred expanded graft clones. Fresh T-cell production supplied most of the T-cell counts and diversity seen one year after transplant.

In this sample, this clonotype turned up many times. The antigen remains undetermined. The CDR3 is made up of 14 amino acids. Germline trimming cut 5 bases from V and 1 base from J; bases unmatched to any gene: 4. The V gene's germline CDR1 is SGHVS and CDR2 FQNEAQ. Preparation of the TCRbeta library was carried out with unique molecular identifiers. TCRdb reprocessed the PCR reads via MiXCR and lists one record per CDR3 protein. The sample consists of approximately 150,000 distinct CDR3 sequences, about 8.8% of them appearing once. The sequence was collected from a female patient aged 2-9 years who had a stem cell transplant for congenital amegakaryocytic thrombocytopenia, so the T cells may come from the graft donor. This chain links TRBV7-8 with TRBJ2-5, with 7 bases fitting TRBD1. Sequenced here: PBMCs, mostly from graft donor cells, sampled 180 days after TCRalphabeta/CD19-depleted stem cell transplant. The CDR3 spells CASSPGTAQETQYF. DNA of the CDR3: TGTGCCAGCAGCCCCGGGACAGCCCAAGAGACCCAGTACTTC. Full variable domain (outside the CDR3, taken from reference TRBV7-8 and TRBJ2-5): GAGVSQSPRYKVAKRGQDVALRCDPISGHVSLFWYQQALGQGPEFLTYFQNEAQLDKSGLPSDRFFAERPEGSVSTLKIQRTQQEDSAVYLCASSPGTAQETQYFGPGTRLLVL.